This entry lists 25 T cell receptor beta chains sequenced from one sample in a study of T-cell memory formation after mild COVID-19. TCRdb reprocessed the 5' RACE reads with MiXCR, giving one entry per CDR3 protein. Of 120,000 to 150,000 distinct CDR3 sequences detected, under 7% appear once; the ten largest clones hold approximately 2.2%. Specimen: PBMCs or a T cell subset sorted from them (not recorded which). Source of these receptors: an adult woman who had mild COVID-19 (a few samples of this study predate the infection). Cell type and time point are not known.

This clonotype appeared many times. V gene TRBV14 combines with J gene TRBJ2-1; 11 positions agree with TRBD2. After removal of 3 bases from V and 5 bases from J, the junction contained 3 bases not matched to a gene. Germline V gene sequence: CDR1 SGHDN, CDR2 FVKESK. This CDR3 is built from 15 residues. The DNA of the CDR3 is TGTGCCAGCAGCCAGACTAGCGGGAACCACAATGAGCAGTTCTTC. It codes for CASSQTSGNHNEQFF.

The chain's CDR3 is CASSLVSRGQYGYTF. In DNA form, the CDR3 reads TGTGCCAGCAGCTTGGTCTCTCGTGGACAGTATGGCTACACCTTC. J is TRBJ1-2 and V is TRBV5-5; tentative D call: TRBD1 (6 bases). With 0 bases removed from V and 5 bases from J, the gap between germline ends came to 14 bases. The CDR3 runs 15 residues. The germline gives CDR1 SGHKS, CDR2 YYEKEE (reference sequence).

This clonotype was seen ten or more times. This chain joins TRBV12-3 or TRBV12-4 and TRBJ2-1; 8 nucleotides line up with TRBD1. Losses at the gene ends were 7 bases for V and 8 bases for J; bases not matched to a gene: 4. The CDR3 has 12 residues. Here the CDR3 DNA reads TGTGCCAGCACCAGGACAGGGCATGAGCAGTTCTTC. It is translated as CASTRTGHEQFF.

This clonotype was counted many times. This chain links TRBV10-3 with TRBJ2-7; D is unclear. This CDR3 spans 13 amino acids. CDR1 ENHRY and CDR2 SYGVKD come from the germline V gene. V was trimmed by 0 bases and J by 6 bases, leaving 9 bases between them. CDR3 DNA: TGTGCCATCAGTGAGTCTCAGGTTGGCGAGCAGTACTTC. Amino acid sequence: CAISESQVGEQYF.

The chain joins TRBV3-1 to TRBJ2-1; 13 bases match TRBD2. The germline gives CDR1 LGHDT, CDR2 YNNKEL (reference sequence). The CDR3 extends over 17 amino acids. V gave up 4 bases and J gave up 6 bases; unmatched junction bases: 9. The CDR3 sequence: CASSRGTSGTSLNEQFF. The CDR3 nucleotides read TGTGCCAGCAGCCGCGGGACTAGCGGGACTTCTCTCAATGAGCAGTTCTTC.

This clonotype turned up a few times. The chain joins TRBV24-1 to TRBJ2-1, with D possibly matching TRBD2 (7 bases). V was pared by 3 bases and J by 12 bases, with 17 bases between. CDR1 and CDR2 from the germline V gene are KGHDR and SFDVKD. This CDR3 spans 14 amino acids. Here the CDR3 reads CATSDPTGRGGQFF. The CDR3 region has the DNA TGTGCCACCAGTGATCCAACAGGGAGGGGCGGGCAGTTCTTC.

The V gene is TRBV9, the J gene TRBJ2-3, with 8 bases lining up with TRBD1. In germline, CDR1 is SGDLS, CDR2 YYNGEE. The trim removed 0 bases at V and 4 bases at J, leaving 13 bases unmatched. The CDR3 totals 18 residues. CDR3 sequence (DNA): TGTGCCAGCAGCGTAGCTATACCGAGACAGGGGAGTTCAGATACGCAGTATTTT. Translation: CASSVAIPRQGSSDTQYF.

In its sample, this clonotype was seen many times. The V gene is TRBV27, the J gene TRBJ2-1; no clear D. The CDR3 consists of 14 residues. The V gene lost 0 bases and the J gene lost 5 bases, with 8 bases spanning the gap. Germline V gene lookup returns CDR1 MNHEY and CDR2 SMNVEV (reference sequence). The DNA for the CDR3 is TGTGCCAGCAGTTTATCTAACAGACACAATGAGCAGTTCTTC. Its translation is CASSLSNRHNEQFF.

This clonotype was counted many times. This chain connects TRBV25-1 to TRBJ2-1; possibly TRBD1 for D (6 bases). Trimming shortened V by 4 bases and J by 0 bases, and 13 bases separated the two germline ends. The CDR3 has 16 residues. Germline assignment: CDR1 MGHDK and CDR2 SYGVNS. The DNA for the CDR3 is TGTGCCAGCAGTGGTGGGAGAGGGGGCTCCTACAATGAGCAGTTCTTC. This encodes CASSGGRGGSYNEQFF.

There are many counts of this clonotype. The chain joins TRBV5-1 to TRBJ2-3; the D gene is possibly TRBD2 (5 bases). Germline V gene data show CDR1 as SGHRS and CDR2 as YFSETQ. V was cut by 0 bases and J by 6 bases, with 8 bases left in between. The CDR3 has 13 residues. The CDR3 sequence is CASSLEGGDTQYF. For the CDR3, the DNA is TGCGCCAGCAGCTTGGAGGGCGGGGATACGCAGTATTTT. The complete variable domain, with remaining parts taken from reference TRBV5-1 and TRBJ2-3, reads KAGVTQTPRYLIKTRGQQVTLSCSPISGHRSVSWYQQTPGQGLQFLFEYFSETQRNKGNFPGRFSGRQFSNSRSEMNVSTLELGDSALYLCASSLEGGDTQYFGPGTRLTVL.

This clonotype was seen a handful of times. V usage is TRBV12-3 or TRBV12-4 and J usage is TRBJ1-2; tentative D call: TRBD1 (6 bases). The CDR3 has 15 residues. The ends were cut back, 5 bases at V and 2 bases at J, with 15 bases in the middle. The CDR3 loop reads CASSPRGRGNYGYTF. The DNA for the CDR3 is TGTGCCAGCAGTCCCCGAGGCAGGGGCAACTATGGCTACACCTTC.

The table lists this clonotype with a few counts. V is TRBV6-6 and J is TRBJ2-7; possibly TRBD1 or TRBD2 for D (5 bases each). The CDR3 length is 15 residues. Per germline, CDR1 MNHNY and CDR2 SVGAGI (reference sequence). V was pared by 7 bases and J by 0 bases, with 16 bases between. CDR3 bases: TGTGCCAGCACCACGGGGCAGTTAAGCTCCTACGAGCAGTACTTC. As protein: CASTTGQLSSYEQYF.

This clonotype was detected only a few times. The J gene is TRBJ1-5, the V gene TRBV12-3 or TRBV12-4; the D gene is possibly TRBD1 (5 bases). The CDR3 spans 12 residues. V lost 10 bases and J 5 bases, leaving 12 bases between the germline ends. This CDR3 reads CATRVGDQPQHF. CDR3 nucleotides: TGTGCCACCAGGGTGGGGGATCAGCCCCAGCATTTT.

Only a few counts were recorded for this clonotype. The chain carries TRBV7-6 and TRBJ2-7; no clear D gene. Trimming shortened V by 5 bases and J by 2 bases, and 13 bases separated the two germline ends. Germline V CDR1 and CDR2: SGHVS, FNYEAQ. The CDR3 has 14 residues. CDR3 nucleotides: TGTGCCAGCAGCCCTCGGACGTCTGCCTACGAGCAGTACTTC. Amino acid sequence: CASSPRTSAYEQYF.

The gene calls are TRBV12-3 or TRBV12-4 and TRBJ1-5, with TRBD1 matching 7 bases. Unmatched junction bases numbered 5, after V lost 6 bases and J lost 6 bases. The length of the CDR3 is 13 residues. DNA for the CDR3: TGTGCCAGCAGCCGACAGGGTCCTCAGCCCCAGCATTTT. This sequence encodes CASSRQGPQPQHF.

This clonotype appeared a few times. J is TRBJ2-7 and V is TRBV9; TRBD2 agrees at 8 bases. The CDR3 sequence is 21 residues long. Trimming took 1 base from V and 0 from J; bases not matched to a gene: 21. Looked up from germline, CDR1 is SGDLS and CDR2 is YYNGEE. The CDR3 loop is CASSVPRPLSGRVYSSYEQYF. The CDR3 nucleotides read TGTGCCAGCAGCGTACCCCGGCCGTTGAGCGGGAGAGTCTATAGCTCCTACGAGCAGTACTTC.

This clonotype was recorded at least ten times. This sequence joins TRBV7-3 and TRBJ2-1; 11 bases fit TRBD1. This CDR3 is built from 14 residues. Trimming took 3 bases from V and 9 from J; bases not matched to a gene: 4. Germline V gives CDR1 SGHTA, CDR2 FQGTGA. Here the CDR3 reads CASSLGQGVGEQFF. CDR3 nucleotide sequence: TGTGCCAGCAGCTTGGGACAGGGGGTAGGTGAGCAGTTCTTC.

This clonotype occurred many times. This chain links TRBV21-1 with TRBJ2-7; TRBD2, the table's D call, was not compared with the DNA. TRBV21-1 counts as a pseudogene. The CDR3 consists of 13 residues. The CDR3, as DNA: TGTGCCAGCAGGGGACTAGCGTTTTACGAGCAGTACTTC. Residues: CASRGLAFYEQYF.

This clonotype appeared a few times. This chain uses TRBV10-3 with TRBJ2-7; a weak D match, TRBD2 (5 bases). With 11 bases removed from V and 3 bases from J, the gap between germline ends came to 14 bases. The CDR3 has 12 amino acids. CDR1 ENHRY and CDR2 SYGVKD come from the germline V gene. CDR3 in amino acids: CAAGGTYYEQYF. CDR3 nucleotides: TGTGCCGCCGGAGGTACGTACTACGAGCAGTACTTC.

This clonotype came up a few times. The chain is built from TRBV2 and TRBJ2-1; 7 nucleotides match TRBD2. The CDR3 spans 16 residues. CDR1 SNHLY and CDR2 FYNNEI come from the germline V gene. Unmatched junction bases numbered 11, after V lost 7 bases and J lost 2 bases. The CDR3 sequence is CASTPLKGLTYNEQFF. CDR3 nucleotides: TGTGCCAGCACCCCCCTAAAGGGACTAACCTACAATGAGCAGTTCTTC.

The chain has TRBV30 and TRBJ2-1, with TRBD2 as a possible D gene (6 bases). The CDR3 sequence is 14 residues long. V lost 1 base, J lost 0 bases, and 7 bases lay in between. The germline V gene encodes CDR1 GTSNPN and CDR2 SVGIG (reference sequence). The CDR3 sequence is CAWSGGASYNEQFF. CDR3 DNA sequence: TGTGCCTGGAGTGGCGGGGCCTCCTACAATGAGCAGTTCTTC.

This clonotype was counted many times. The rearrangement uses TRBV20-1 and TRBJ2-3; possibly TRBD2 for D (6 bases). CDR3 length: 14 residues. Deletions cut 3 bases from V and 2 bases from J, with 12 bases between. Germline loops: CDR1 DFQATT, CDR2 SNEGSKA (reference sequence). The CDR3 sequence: CSARRAGPTDTQYF. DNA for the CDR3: TGCAGTGCTAGGCGGGCGGGGCCCACAGATACGCAGTATTTT.

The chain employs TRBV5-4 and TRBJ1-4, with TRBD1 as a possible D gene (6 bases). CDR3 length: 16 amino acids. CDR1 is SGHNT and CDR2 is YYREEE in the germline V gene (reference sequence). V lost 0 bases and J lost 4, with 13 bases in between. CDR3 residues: CASSLGRTGHNEKLFF. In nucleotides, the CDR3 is TGTGCCAGCAGCTTGGGGAGGACGGGACATAATGAAAAACTGTTTTTT. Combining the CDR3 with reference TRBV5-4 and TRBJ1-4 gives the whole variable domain ETGVTQSPTHLIKTRGQQVTLRCSSQSGHNTVSWYQQALGQGPQFIFQYYREEENGRGNFPPRFSGLQFPNYSSELNVNALELDDSALYLCASSLGRTGHNEKLFFGSGTQLSVL.

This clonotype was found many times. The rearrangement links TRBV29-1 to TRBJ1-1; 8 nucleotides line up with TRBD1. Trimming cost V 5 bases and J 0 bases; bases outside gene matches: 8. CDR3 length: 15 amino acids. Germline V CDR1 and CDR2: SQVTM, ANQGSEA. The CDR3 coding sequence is TGCAGCGTTAAGGGACAGGCGGGAATGAACACTGAAGCTTTCTTT. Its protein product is CSVKGQAGMNTEAFF.

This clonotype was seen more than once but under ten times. The chain's CDR3 is CASSLQDGSTDTQYF. The CDR3 DNA reads as TGCGCCAGCAGCCTCCAGGACGGAAGCACAGATACGCAGTATTTT. V usage is TRBV5-1 and J usage is TRBJ2-3; D not resolved. With 4 bases removed from V and 0 bases from J, the gap between germline ends came to 12 bases. Germline V gene data show CDR1 as SGHRS and CDR2 as YFSETQ. The CDR3 is made up of 15 amino acids.